This is a list of T cell receptor beta chains from one sample in a study of shared clonotypes between healthy human individuals. Sequenced by immunoSEQ multiplex PCR; TCRdb stores in-frame clones only, minus some. The sample lists about 1.9 million clones; 85% to 95% were seen once. The sequenced sample was naive CD8+ T cells from PBMCs. These receptors came from a man aged 18-30 years in good health. Some clones in this sample may be carry-over from other donors' samples. The CDR3 runs from the conserved cysteine through the conserved F or W. Each record gives: V gene, J gene, clone size, D gene, CDR3 DNA, CDR3 protein. D genes are given only for firm matches. Size tells how often a clone was seen (once, few, many) or the class of an expanded clone, and some rows leave it out.

v_gene: TRBV4-1; j_gene: TRBJ2-7; abundance: -; d_gene: TRBD1; CDR3nt: TGCGCCAGCAGCCAAGATATTGGCAGGGGGCTCGAGCAGTACTTC; CDR3aa: CASSQDIGRGLEQYF
v_gene: TRBV7-9; j_gene: TRBJ2-1; abundance: -; d_gene: -; CDR3nt: TGTGCCAGCAGCTTATTCTCAGAGTCCTACAATGAGCAGTTCTTC; CDR3aa: CASSLFSESYNEQFF
v_gene: TRBV7-9; j_gene: TRBJ1-1; abundance: -; d_gene: -; CDR3nt: TGTGCCAGCAGCCACACGCAAACAGGGTTTTTAGCTTTCTTT; CDR3aa: CASSHTQTGFLAFF
v_gene: TRBV6-5; j_gene: TRBJ1-1; abundance: -; d_gene: -; CDR3nt: TGTGCCAGCAGATTCACTACAGGGTCGAACACTGAAGCTTTCTTT; CDR3aa: CASRFTTGSNTEAFF
v_gene: TRBV28; j_gene: TRBJ2-1; abundance: -; d_gene: -; CDR3nt: TGTGCCAGCAGTCTTTCTAGGTTTTACAATGAGCAGTTCTTC; CDR3aa: CASSLSRFYNEQFF
v_gene: TRBV19; j_gene: TRBJ1-1; abundance: once; d_gene: -; CDR3nt: TGTGCCAGTAGTATATTCGGTTCACGGATGAACACTGAAGCTTTCTTT; CDR3aa: CASSIFGSRMNTEAFF
v_gene: TRBV27; j_gene: TRBJ2-1; abundance: -; d_gene: TRBD2; CDR3nt: TGTGCCAGCAGCCCCGGGACTAGCGGAGTGAATGAGCAGTTCTTC; CDR3aa: CASSPGTSGVNEQFF
v_gene: TRBV9; j_gene: TRBJ2-5; abundance: -; d_gene: -; CDR3nt: TGTGCCAGCAGCGTCCAGAGAGAGGAGACCCAGTACTTC; CDR3aa: CASSVQREETQYF
v_gene: TRBV10-3; j_gene: TRBJ1-1; abundance: -; d_gene: -; CDR3nt: TGTGCCATCCTAAGGGAGGGAAGAGGCACTGAAGCTTTCTTT; CDR3aa: CAILREGRGTEAFF
v_gene: TRBV14; j_gene: TRBJ2-1; abundance: -; d_gene: -; CDR3nt: TGTGCCAGCAGCCAGATGAGGAGCACAGCCTACAATGAGCAGTTCTTC; CDR3aa: CASSQMRSTAYNEQFF
v_gene: TRBV6-1; j_gene: TRBJ2-5; abundance: -; d_gene: TRBD2; CDR3nt: TGTGCCAGCAGGCTAGCGGGATGGGGAGAGACCCAGTACTTC; CDR3aa: CASRLAGWGETQYF
v_gene: TRBV13; j_gene: TRBJ2-5; abundance: -; d_gene: -; CDR3nt: TGTGCCTCCCTCCGGCGGGACGTTGGAGAGACCCAGTACTTC; CDR3aa: CASLRRDVGETQYF
v_gene: TRBV19; j_gene: TRBJ2-1; abundance: -; d_gene: TRBD1; CDR3nt: TGTGCCAGTAGGGGGGACAGCTCCTACAATGAGCAGTTCTTC; CDR3aa: CASRGDSSYNEQFF
v_gene: TRBV5-8; j_gene: TRBJ2-4; abundance: -; d_gene: -; CDR3nt: TGTGCCAGCATCGGGACACCTTCCAAAAACATTCAGTACTTC; CDR3aa: CASIGTPSKNIQYF
v_gene: TRBV6-6; j_gene: TRBJ2-1; abundance: -; d_gene: TRBD1; CDR3nt: TGTGCCAGCAGTTTCGGACAGGGCTCCTACAATGAGCAGTTCTTC; CDR3aa: CASSFGQGSYNEQFF
v_gene: TRBV28; j_gene: TRBJ2-7; abundance: -; d_gene: TRBD1; CDR3nt: TGTGCCAGCAGTTGGACAGGGGACTACGAGCAGTACTTC; CDR3aa: CASSWTGDYEQYF
v_gene: TRBV28; j_gene: TRBJ2-3; abundance: -; d_gene: TRBD2; CDR3nt: TGTGCCAGCAGTCTCCCCCTTATTAGCGGGAGGACACCAGACGATCGATACACAGATACGCAGTATTTT; CDR3aa: CASSLPLISGRTPDDRYTDTQYF